The 32 T cell receptor beta chains reported below all come from one sample, sequenced in a study of T cell changes during pregnancy in multiple sclerosis. Sequencing used immunoSEQ multiplex PCR; TCRdb keeps in-frame clones, though not all of them. The table records 25,000 to 35,000 clones, approximately 89% of them present only once. This specimen was CD8+ T cells from peripheral blood mononuclear cells, taken in the first trimester of pregnancy. The receptors here all came from a female donor with multiple sclerosis, enrolled in a pregnancy study.

This clone was counted at least ten times. The J gene is TRBJ2-7, the V gene TRBV27; D is ambiguous. Trimming removed 0 bases from V and 6 bases from J, with 9 bases in between. This CDR3 is built from 13 residues. Looked up from germline, CDR1 is MNHEY and CDR2 is SMNVEV (reference sequence). In DNA, the CDR3 is TGTGCCAGCAGTTTATCTGCGGTTTCCGAGCAGTACTTC. This gives the protein CASSLSAVSEQYF.

The V gene is TRBV18, the J gene TRBJ2-7, with 7 bases lining up with TRBD1. The germline CDR1 and CDR2 sequences are KGHSH and LQKENI. The CDR3 totals 13 residues. Germline trimming cut 5 bases from V and 3 bases from J; bases unmatched to any gene: 4. The DNA of the CDR3 is TGTGCCAGCTCAACGACAGGGAACTACGAGCAGTACTTC. Translating it yields CASSTTGNYEQYF. The full variable domain, completed using reference TRBV18 and TRBJ2-7, is NAGVMQNPRHLVRRRGQEARLRCSPMKGHSHVYWYRQLPEEGLKFMVYLQKENIIDESGMPKERFSAEFPKEGPSILRIQQVVRGDSAAYFCASSTTGNYEQYFGPGTRLTVT.

This chain links TRBV6-1 with TRBJ2-7; the match to TRBD1 covers 12 bases. CDR3 length: 14 amino acids. Germline V gene sequence: CDR1 MNHNS, CDR2 SASEGT. The trim removed 3 bases at V and 7 bases at J, leaving 4 bases unmatched. CDR3 sequence (DNA): TGTGCCAGCAGTGAGGGGACAGGGGGCCGAGAGCAGTACTTC. It specifies CASSEGTGGREQYF.

This clone was found once. The chain recombines TRBV19 with TRBJ2-7; 9 bases line up with TRBD1. The CDR3 runs to 15 residues. The V gene's germline CDR1 is LNHDA and CDR2 SQIVND (reference sequence). The V and J ends lost 4 bases and 3 bases, in that order; junction bases with no gene match: 7. This CDR3 is CASSRGTGPFYEQYF. DNA for the CDR3: TGTGCCAGTAGTAGAGGGACAGGGCCCTTCTACGAGCAGTACTTC.

This chain connects TRBV19 to TRBJ1-2, with no clear D. Trimming stripped 5 bases from V and 4 bases from J, with 17 bases between. Germline V gene sequence: CDR1 LNHDA, CDR2 SQIVND (reference sequence). The CDR3 length is 15 residues. CDR3 in DNA: TGTGCCAGTAGTCCAGAGGAGGGCAGGATCTATGGCTACACCTTC. This sequence encodes CASSPEEGRIYGYTF.

V and J are TRBV9 and TRBJ1-1, with D maybe TRBD1 (6 bases). The germline CDR1 and CDR2 sequences are SGDLS and YYNGEE. This CDR3 has 14 amino acids. Trimming cost V 0 bases and J 7 bases, with 13 bases left between them. CDR3 in amino acids: CASSVVPGAIEAFF. The DNA of the CDR3 is TGTGCCAGCAGCGTAGTGCCAGGGGCGATTGAAGCTTTCTTT.

This sequence joins TRBV7-6 and TRBJ1-1, with D tentatively TRBD1 (6 bases). The CDR3 has 16 residues. Trimming removed 1 base from V and 6 bases from J, with 18 bases in between. Germline CDR1 is SGHVS and CDR2 is FNYEAQ. CDR3 bases: TGTGCCAGCAGCTTAGGTTTGTCAGGGGCTGGCCCTGAAGCTTTCTTT. This codes for CASSLGLSGAGPEAFF.

This clone was seen just once. The chain employs TRBV5-1 and TRBJ2-7, with 10 bases matching TRBD2. With 0 bases clipped from V and 7 bases from J, the junction kept 7 bases outside the gene matches. The CDR3 sequence is 15 residues long. The germline CDR1 and CDR2 sequences are SGHRS and YFSETQ. The CDR3 protein is CASSLEAGGPYEQYF. Written as DNA, the CDR3 is TGCGCCAGCAGCTTGGAAGCGGGAGGGCCTTATGAGCAGTACTTC.

This chain links TRBV28 with TRBJ1-5; no clear D. Trimming took 6 bases from V and 6 from J, leaving 18 bases between them. Germline V gives CDR1 MDHEN, CDR2 SYDVKM. CDR3 length: 15 amino acids. The DNA of the CDR3 is TGTGCCAGCAGCCGAGTCCCGGGAACCCCTCAGCCCCAGCATTTT. Amino acids: CASSRVPGTPQPQHF.

The chain joins TRBV28 to TRBJ2-1; 7 bases align to TRBD2. With V trimmed by 3 bases and J by 3 bases, 8 bases remained unmatched. Germline V gene lookup returns CDR1 MDHEN and CDR2 SYDVKM. The CDR3 loop spans 16 amino acids. The CDR3: CASSFGAGEIYNEQFF. The CDR3 region has the DNA TGTGCCAGCAGTTTTGGCGCGGGAGAAATCTACAATGAGCAGTTCTTC.

The V gene is TRBV27, the J gene TRBJ2-1, with TRBD2 matching 11 bases. The germline V gene has CDR1 MNHEY and CDR2 SMNVEV (reference sequence). With V trimmed by 4 bases and J by 5 bases, 10 bases remained unmatched. The CDR3 is 17 residues long. The CDR3 protein is CASSWNLGLAGDNEQFF. CDR3 sequence (DNA): TGTGCCAGCAGTTGGAATTTAGGACTAGCGGGCGACAATGAGCAGTTCTTC.

The chain links TRBV19 to TRBJ2-5; no clear D. This CDR3 has 15 amino acids. V lost 0 bases, J lost 1 base, and 9 bases lay in between. Germline CDR1 is LNHDA and CDR2 is SQIVND (reference sequence). The CDR3: CASSIDWSSQETQYF. Here the CDR3 DNA reads TGTGCCAGTAGTATAGATTGGTCGAGCCAAGAGACCCAGTACTTC. The whole variable domain, filled in from reference TRBV19 and TRBJ2-5, reads DGGITQSPKYLFRKEGQNVTLSCEQNLNHDAMYWYRQDPGQGLRLIYYSQIVNDFQKGDIAEGYSVSREKKESFPLTVTSAQKNPTAFYLCASSIDWSSQETQYFGPGTRLLVL.

This clone was detected only a few times. This chain connects TRBV19 to TRBJ1-1; tentative D call: TRBD1 (5 bases). Trimming cost V 9 bases and J 5 bases, with 16 bases left between them. Germline-derived CDR1 and CDR2 are LNHDA and SQIVND (reference sequence). The CDR3 covers 13 residues. CDR3 nucleotide sequence: TGTGCCAGCTCCCCGGGGGGATTGACTGAAGCTTTCTTT. Translation: CASSPGGLTEAFF.

The rearrangement joins TRBV4-1 to TRBJ1-3; the D is unclear. V shed 8 bases and J shed 0 bases, with 11 bases lying between them. CDR3 length equals 14 residues. The germline gives CDR1 MGHRA, CDR2 YSYEKL. The CDR3 sequence: CASGGRVSGNTIYF. CDR3 in DNA: TGCGCCAGCGGAGGCCGGGTCTCTGGAAACACCATATATTTT.

V and J are TRBV9 and TRBJ2-3; 10 positions match TRBD2. CDR1 and CDR2 from the germline V gene are SGDLS and YYNGEE. The CDR3 loop spans 14 amino acids. With 3 bases clipped from V and 3 bases from J, the junction kept 1 base outside the gene matches. CDR3 sequence: CASSETSGTDTQYF. The DNA of the CDR3 is TGTGCCAGCAGCGAGACTAGCGGGACAGATACGCAGTATTTT.

This clone has just one count. The V call is TRBV29-1, the J call TRBJ2-2; the match to TRBD1 covers 7 bases. Per the germline V gene, CDR1 is SQVTM and CDR2 is ANQGSEA. The CDR3 runs to 15 residues. Losses at the gene ends were 6 bases for V and 5 bases for J; bases not matched to a gene: 12. The CDR3 spells CSVGTTGFGTGELFF. CDR3 sequence (DNA): TGCAGCGTCGGGACGACAGGGTTCGGAACCGGGGAGCTGTTTTTT.

The chain is built from TRBV30 and TRBJ2-3, with TRBD2 identical over 10 bases. J lost 4 bases, V lost 0 bases, and 7 bases had no gene match. Looked up from germline, CDR1 is GTSNPN and CDR2 is SVGIG (reference sequence). The CDR3 extends over 16 amino acids. The CDR3 DNA reads as TGTGCCTGGAGTGTAGATCTAGCGGGAGTTTCAGATACGCAGTATTTT. Encoded protein: CAWSVDLAGVSDTQYF. Together with reference TRBV30 and TRBJ2-3, the CDR3 gives the full variable domain: SQTIHQWPATLVQPVGSPLSLECTVEGTSNPNLYWYRQAAGRGLQLLFYSVGIGQISSEVPQNLSASRPQDRQFILSSKKLLLSDSGFYLCAWSVDLAGVSDTQYFGPGTRLTVL.

CDR3 in amino acids: CASSQIYRGLEGPYEQYF. The DNA of the CDR3 is TGTGCCAGCAGCCAAATATACCGGGGACTAGAAGGTCCCTACGAGCAGTACTTC. The genes are TRBV27 and TRBJ2-7, with 8 bases fitting TRBD2. This CDR3 comprises 18 residues. Trimming at V came to 6 bases and at J to 2 bases, leaving 18 bases not matched to a gene. From germline, CDR1 is MNHEY and CDR2 SMNVEV (reference sequence).

The chain has TRBV27 and TRBJ2-3; perhaps TRBD2 as D (6 bases). The V end was cut by 3 bases, the J end by 3 bases, with 13 bases between. The CDR3 spans 15 residues. Germline CDR1 and CDR2: MNHEY and SMNVEV (reference sequence). The CDR3 nucleotides are TGTGCCAGCAGTTTTGGGCCCGGGGGAACAGATACGCAGTATTTT. This gives the protein CASSFGPGGTDTQYF.

In its sample, this clone was seen once. The rearrangement uses TRBV30 and TRBJ1-1; D is perhaps TRBD1 (6 bases). The V gene lost 4 bases and the J gene lost 5 bases, with 23 bases spanning the gap. This CDR3 comprises 16 residues. In germline, CDR1 is GTSNPN, CDR2 SVGIG (reference sequence). CDR3 coding DNA: TGTGCCTGGACCACGAGCGAGACAGGTGGCGGGACTGAAGCTTTCTTT. Protein: CAWTTSETGGGTEAFF. The complete variable domain, with remaining parts taken from reference TRBV30 and TRBJ1-1, reads SQTIHQWPATLVQPVGSPLSLECTVEGTSNPNLYWYRQAAGRGLQLLFYSVGIGQISSEVPQNLSASRPQDRQFILSSKKLLLSDSGFYLCAWTTSETGGGTEAFFGQGTRLTVV.

The gene calls are TRBV4-1 and TRBJ2-7; D is perhaps TRBD1 (5 bases). Per germline, CDR1 MGHRA and CDR2 YSYEKL. This CDR3 contains 15 residues. Trimming took 5 bases from V and 2 from J, leaving 16 bases between them. The CDR3 here is CASSEQAGLTYEQYF. As DNA, the CDR3 is TGCGCCAGCAGCGAACAGGCAGGGCTCACCTACGAGCAGTACTTC.

This chain connects TRBV28 to TRBJ1-3; TRBD1 matches 8 bases. CDR3 size: 14 residues. V trimming: 5 bases; J trimming: 2 bases; junction bases outside the gene matches: 2. CDR1 MDHEN and CDR2 SYDVKM come from the germline V gene. The CDR3 sequence is CASSLDRAGNTIYF. CDR3 coding DNA: TGTGCCAGCAGTCTGGACAGGGCTGGAAACACCATATATTTT.

The chain combines TRBV15 with TRBJ2-5; 8 positions match TRBD1. V lost 5 bases to trimming and J lost 2 bases; unmatched junction nucleotides: 13. Germline V CDR1 and CDR2: LNHNV, YYDKDF (reference sequence). This CDR3 spans 17 amino acids. The CDR3 protein is CATSEDRVGAWQETQYF. For the CDR3, the DNA is TGTGCCACCAGCGAGGACAGGGTGGGAGCCTGGCAAGAGACCCAGTACTTC.

This clone was seen only once. The rearrangement links TRBV30 to TRBJ2-3, with TRBD1 identical over 9 bases. The CDR3 totals 15 residues. J was trimmed by 2 bases and V by 2 bases; bases with no gene match: 5. CDR1 and CDR2 (germline): GTSNPN, SVGIG (reference sequence). CDR3 sequence reads: CAWSPDRGLTDTQYF. As DNA, the CDR3 is TGTGCCTGGAGTCCGGACAGGGGACTCACAGATACGCAGTATTTT.

This chain uses TRBV27 with TRBJ1-5, with no clear D. The CDR3 is 13 residues long. The germline V gene encodes CDR1 MNHEY and CDR2 SMNVEV (reference sequence). V was trimmed by 7 bases and J by 7 bases, leaving 14 bases between them. The CDR3 sequence: CASTTHLGQPQHF. The CDR3 DNA follows: TGTGCCAGCACTACACACCTCGGGCAGCCCCAGCATTTT.

The rearrangement links TRBV15 to TRBJ2-7, with D possibly matching TRBD2 (5 bases). CDR1 is LNHNV and CDR2 is YYDKDF in the germline V gene (reference sequence). The CDR3 length is 16 residues. V was shortened by 0 bases and J by 5 bases, with 17 bases between the two germline ends. The chain's CDR3 is CATSRDWERVQNEQYF. CDR3 sequence (DNA): TGTGCCACCAGCAGAGATTGGGAGAGGGTTCAGAACGAGCAGTACTTC.

The chain joins TRBV29-1 to TRBJ2-3; 9 bases align to TRBD2. Per the germline V gene, CDR1 is SQVTM and CDR2 is ANQGSEA. Losses at the gene ends were 1 base for V and 2 bases for J; bases not matched to a gene: 1. The length of the CDR3 is 14 residues. CDR3 protein: CSVEGLAVTDTQYF. DNA for the CDR3: TGCAGCGTTGAAGGACTAGCGGTCACAGATACGCAGTATTTT.

This chain links TRBV28 with TRBJ2-3; 8 nucleotides align to TRBD1. The CDR3 extends over 15 amino acids. Germline V CDR1 and CDR2: MDHEN, SYDVKM. After removal of 3 bases from V and 2 bases from J, the junction contained 4 bases not matched to a gene. DNA for the CDR3: TGTGCCAGCAGTTTCGACAGGGGTGCCACAGATACGCAGTATTTT. Translated, it gives CASSFDRGATDTQYF.

The chain carries TRBV18 and TRBJ1-1; unclear D gene. The germline gives CDR1 KGHSH, CDR2 LQKENI. This CDR3 is built from 14 residues. V was trimmed by 4 bases and J by 4 bases, leaving 13 bases between them. CDR3 protein: CASSLIDQVTEAFF. The CDR3, as DNA: TGTGCCAGCTCACTGATCGACCAGGTCACTGAAGCTTTCTTT.

The chain is built from TRBV27 and TRBJ2-5; 9 bases align to TRBD1. The CDR3 runs 17 residues. Unmatched junction bases numbered 11, after V lost 1 base and J lost 5 bases. Germline V gives CDR1 MNHEY, CDR2 SMNVEV (reference sequence). Here the CDR3 DNA reads TGTGCCAGCAGTTTATATTGGACAGGGGATTTATGGGAGACCCAGTACTTC. It translates to CASSLYWTGDLWETQYF.

The chain has TRBV7-9 and TRBJ2-1; D is undetermined. Germline lookup yields CDR1 SEHNR and CDR2 FQNEAQ (reference sequence). The CDR3 covers 12 residues. V lost 1 base and J lost 10, with 8 bases in between. CDR3 in amino acids: CASSLGAPEQFF. The CDR3 DNA reads TGTGCCAGCAGCTTAGGAGCTCCGGAGCAGTTCTTC.

The chain employs TRBV13 and TRBJ2-2; no definite D call. Per the germline V gene, CDR1 is PRHDT and CDR2 is FYEKMQ (reference sequence). V was clipped by 5 bases and J by 0 bases, with 13 bases between them. CDR3 length: 16 amino acids. Here the CDR3 DNA reads TGTGCCAGCAGCCCCTGGGCCTACGCGAACACCGGGGAGCTGTTTTTT. It encodes CASSPWAYANTGELFF.